This T cell receptor (beta chain) was identified during a study of control samples from healthy donors and cancer patients. TCRdb's table, derived via immunoSEQ multiplex PCR, lists solely in-frame clones and lacks some. The data contain over 200,000 clones, roughly 87% of them singletons. This CDR3 has 16 amino acids. In germline, CDR1 is MNHEY, CDR2 SVGAGI. Trimming shortened V by 2 bases and J by 3 bases, and 17 bases separated the two germline ends. This TCR was sampled from a woman in her sixties or seventies with lung cancer. The rearrangement joins TRBV6-5 to TRBJ2-7, with D maybe TRBD1 (5 bases). The sample was PBMCs. The CDR3 reads CASSYRRTQGFYEQYF. The DNA for the CDR3 is TGTGCCAGCAGTTACCGCAGGACACAAGGATTCTACGAGCAGTACTTC.